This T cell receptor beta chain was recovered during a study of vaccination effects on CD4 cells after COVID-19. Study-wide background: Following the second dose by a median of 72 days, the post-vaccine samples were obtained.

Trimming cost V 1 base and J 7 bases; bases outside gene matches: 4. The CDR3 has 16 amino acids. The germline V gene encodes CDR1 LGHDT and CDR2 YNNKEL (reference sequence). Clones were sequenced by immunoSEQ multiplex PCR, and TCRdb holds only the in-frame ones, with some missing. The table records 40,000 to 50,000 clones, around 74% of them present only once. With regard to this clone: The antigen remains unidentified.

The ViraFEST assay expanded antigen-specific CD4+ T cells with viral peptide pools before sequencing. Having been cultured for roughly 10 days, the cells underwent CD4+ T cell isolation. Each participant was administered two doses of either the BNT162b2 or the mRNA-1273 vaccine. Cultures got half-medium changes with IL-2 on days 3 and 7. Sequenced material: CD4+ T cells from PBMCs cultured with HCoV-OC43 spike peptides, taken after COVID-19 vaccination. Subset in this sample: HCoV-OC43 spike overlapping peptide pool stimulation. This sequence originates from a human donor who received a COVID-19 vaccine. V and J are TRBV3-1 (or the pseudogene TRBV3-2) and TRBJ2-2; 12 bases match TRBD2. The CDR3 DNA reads TGTGCCAGCAGCCAAGGACTAGCGGGGGATGGCGGGGAGCTGTTTTTT. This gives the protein CASSQGLAGDGGELFF.